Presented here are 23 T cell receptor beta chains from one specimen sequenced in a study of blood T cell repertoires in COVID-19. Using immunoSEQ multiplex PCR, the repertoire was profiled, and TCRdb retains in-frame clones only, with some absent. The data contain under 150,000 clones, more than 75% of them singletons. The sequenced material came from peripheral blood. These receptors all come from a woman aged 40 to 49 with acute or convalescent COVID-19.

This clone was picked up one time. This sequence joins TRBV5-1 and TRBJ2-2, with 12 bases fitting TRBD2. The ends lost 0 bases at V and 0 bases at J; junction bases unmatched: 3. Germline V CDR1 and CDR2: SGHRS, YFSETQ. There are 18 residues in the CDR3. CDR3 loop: CASSLARLAGANTGELFF. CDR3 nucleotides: TGCGCCAGCAGCTTGGCCCGACTAGCGGGGGCGAACACCGGGGAGCTGTTTTTT.

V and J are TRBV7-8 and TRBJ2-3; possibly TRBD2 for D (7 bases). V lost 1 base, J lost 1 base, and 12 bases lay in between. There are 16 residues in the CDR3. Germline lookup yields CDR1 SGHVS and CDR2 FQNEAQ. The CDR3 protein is CASSLGGGAGTDTQYF. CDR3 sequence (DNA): TGTGCCAGCAGCTTAGGTGGGGGGGCGGGCACAGATACGCAGTATTTT. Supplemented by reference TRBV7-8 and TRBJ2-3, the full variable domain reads GAGVSQSPRYKVAKRGQDVALRCDPISGHVSLFWYQQALGQGPEFLTYFQNEAQLDKSGLPSDRFFAERPEGSVSTLKIQRTQQEDSAVYLCASSLGGGAGTDTQYFGPGTRLTVL.

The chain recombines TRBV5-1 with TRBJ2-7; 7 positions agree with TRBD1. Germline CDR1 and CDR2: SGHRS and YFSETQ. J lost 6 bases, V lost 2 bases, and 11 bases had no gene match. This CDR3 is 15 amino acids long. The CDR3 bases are TGCGCCAGCAGCTTAGGCGCCAGGGCAGGGGGCGAGCAGTACTTC. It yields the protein CASSLGARAGGEQYF.

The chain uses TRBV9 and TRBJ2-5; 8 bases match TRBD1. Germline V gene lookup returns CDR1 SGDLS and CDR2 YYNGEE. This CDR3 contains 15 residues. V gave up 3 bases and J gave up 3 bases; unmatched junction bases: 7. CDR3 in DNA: TGTGCCAGCAGCGGAGTACACAGGGGGAAAGAGACCCAGTACTTC. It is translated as CASSGVHRGKETQYF.

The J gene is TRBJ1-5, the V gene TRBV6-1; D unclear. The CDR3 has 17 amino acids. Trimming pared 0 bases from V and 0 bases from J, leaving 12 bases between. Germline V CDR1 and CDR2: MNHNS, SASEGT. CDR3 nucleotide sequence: TGTGCCAGCAGTGAAGCGCTTCACAGAATTAGCAATCAGCCCCAGCATTTT. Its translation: CASSEALHRISNQPQHF.

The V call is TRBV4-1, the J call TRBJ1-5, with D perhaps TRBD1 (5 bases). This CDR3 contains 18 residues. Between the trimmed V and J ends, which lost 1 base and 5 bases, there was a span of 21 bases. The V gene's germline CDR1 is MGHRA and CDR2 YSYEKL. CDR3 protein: CASSQVQGTFAGDQPQHF. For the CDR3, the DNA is TGCGCCAGCAGCCAAGTTCAGGGAACGTTCGCTGGGGATCAGCCCCAGCATTTT.

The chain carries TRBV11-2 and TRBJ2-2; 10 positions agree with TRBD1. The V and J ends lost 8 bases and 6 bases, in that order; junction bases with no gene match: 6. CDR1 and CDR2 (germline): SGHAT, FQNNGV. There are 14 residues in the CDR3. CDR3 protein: CASLRDRGSGELFF. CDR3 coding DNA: TGTGCCAGCCTCCGGGACAGGGGTTCCGGGGAGCTGTTTTTT.

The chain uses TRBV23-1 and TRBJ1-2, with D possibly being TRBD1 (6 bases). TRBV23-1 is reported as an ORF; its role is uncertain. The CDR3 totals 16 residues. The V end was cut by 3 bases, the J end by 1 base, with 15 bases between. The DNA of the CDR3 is TGCGCCAGCAGTCAGGGAGGGACACCGTTTAACTATGGCTACACCTTC. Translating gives CASSQGGTPFNYGYTF.

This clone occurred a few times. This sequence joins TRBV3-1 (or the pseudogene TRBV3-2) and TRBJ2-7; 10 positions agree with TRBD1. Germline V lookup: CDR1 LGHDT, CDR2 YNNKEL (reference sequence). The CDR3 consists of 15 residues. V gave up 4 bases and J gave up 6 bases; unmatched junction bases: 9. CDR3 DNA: TGTGCCAGCAGCCTAGTTACGGGACAGGGGTCCGAGCAGTACTTC. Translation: CASSLVTGQGSEQYF.

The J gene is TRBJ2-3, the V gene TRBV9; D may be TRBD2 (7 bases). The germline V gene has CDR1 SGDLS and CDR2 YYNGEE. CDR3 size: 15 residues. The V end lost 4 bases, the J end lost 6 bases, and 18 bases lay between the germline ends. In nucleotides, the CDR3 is TGTGCCAGCAGCCCACCCCGAGGGGGAGGGGATACGCAGTATTTT. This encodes CASSPPRGGGDTQYF.

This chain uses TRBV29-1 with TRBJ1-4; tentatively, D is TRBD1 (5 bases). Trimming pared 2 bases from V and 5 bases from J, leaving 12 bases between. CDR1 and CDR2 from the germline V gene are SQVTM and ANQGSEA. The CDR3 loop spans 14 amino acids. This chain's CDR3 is CSVEWAGRNEKLFF. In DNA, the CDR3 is TGCAGCGTTGAATGGGCGGGACGCAATGAAAAACTGTTTTTT.

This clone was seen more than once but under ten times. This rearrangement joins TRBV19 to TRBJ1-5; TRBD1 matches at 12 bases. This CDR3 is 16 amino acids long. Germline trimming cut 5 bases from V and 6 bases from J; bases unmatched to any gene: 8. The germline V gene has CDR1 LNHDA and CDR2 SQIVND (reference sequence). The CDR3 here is CASSGRDRGRSQPQHF. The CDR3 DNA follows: TGTGCCAGTAGTGGTAGGGACAGGGGGCGAAGTCAGCCCCAGCATTTT.

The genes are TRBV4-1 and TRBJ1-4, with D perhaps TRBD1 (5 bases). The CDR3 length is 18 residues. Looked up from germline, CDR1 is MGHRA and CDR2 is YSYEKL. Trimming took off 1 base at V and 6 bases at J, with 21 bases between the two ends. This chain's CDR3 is CASSQVSGLRGRDEKLFF. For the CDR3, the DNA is TGCGCCAGCAGCCAAGTCTCTGGGTTAAGGGGTCGGGATGAAAAACTGTTTTTT.

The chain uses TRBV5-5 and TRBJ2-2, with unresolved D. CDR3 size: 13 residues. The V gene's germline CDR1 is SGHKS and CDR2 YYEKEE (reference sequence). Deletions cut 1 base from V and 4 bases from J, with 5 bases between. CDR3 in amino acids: CASSLTVTGELFF. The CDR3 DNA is TGTGCCAGCAGCTTGACGGTCACCGGGGAGCTGTTTTTT.

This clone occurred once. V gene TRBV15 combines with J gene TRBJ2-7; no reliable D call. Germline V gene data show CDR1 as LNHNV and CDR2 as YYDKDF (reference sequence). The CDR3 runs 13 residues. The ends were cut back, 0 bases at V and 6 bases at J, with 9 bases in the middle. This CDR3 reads CATSRDSLSEQYF. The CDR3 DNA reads TGTGCCACCAGCAGAGATTCTTTATCCGAGCAGTACTTC.

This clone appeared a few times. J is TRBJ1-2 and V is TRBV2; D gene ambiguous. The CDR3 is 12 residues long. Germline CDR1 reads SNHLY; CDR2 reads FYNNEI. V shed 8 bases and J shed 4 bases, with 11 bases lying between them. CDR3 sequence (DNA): TGTGCCAGCGGTTTACGGGGCTATGGCTACACCTTC. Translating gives CASGLRGYGYTF.

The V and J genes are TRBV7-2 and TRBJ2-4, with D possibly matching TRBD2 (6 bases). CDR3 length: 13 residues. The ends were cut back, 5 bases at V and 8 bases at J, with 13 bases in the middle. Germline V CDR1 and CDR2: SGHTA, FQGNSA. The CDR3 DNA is TGTGCCAGCAGCGGGCGCCGGAGGGACATTCAGTACTTC. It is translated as CASSGRRRDIQYF. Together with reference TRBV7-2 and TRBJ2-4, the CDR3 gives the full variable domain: GAGVSQSPSNKVTEKGKDVELRCDPISGHTALYWYRQSLGQGLEFLIYFQGNSAPDKSGLPSDRFSAERTGGSVSTLTIQRTQQEDSAVYLCASSGRRRDIQYFGAGTRLSVL.

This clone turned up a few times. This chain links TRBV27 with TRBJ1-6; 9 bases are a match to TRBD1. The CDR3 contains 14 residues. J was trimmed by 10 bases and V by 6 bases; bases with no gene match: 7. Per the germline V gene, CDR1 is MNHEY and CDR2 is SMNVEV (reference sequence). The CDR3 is CASRAGTGFSPLHF. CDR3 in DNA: TGTGCCAGCAGAGCCGGGACAGGGTTCTCACCCCTCCACTTT.

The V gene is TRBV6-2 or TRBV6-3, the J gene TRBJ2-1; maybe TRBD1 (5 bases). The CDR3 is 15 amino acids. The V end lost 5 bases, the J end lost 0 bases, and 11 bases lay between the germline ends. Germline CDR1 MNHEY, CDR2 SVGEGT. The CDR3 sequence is CASSRRQSSYNEQFF. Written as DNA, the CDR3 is TGTGCCAGCAGTAGAAGACAGAGCTCCTACAATGAGCAGTTCTTC.

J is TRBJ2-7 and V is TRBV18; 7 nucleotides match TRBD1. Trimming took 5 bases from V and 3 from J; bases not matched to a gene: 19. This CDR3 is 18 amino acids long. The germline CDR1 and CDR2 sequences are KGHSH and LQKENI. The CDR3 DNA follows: TGTGCCAGCTCAGCTTTAGTTAAGAATCCGGGACAGAGCTACGAGCAGTACTTC. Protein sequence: CASSALVKNPGQSYEQYF.

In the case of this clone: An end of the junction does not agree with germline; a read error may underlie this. This CDR3 is CASLNQGSGGSHF. The CDR3 DNA sequence: TGTGCCAGCCTTAACCAGGGGAGCGGGGGCAGCCATTTT. The rearrangement joins TRBV2 to TRBJ2-3; 8 bases map to TRBD2. CDR1 is SNHLY and CDR2 is FYNNEI in the germline V gene. The CDR3 covers 13 residues.

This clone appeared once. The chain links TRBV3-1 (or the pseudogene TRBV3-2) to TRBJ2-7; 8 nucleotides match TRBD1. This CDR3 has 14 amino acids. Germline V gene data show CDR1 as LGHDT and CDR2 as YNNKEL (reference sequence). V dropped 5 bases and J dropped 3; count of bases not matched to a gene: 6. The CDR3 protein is CASSAGQEYYEQYF. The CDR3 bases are TGTGCCAGCAGCGCGGGACAGGAGTACTACGAGCAGTACTTC.

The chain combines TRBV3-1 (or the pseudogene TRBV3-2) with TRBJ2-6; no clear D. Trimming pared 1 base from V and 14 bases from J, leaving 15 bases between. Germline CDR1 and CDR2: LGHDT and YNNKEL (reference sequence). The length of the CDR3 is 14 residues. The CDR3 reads CASSQGIGSRILTF. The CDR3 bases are TGTGCCAGCAGCCAAGGAATTGGCAGTCGAATCCTGACTTTC.